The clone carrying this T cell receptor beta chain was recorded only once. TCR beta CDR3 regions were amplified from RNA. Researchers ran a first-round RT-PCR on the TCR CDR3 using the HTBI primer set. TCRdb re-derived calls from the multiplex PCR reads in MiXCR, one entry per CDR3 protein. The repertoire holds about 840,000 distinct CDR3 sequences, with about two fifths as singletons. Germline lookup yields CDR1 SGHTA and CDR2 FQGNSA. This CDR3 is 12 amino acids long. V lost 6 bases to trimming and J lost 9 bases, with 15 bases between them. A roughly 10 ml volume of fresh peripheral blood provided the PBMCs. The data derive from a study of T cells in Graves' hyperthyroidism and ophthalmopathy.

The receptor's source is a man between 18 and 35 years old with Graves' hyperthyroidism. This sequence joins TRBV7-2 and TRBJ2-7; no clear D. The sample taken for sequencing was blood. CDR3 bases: TGTGCCAGCAGTACCCCAGGCCTGCGGCAGTACTTC. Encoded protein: CASSTPGLRQYF.